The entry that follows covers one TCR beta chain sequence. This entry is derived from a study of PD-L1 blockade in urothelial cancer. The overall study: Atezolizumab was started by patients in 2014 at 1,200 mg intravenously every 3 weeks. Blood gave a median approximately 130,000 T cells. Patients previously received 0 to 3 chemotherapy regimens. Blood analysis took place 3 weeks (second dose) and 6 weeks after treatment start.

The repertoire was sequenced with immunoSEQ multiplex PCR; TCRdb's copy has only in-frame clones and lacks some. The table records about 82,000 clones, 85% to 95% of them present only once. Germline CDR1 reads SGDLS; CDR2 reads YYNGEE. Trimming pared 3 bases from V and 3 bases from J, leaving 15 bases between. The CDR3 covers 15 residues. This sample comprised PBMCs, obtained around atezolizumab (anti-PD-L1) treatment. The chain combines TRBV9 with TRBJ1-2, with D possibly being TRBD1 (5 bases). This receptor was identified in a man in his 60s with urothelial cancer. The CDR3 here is CASSAQGPGYYGYTF. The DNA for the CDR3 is TGTGCCAGCAGCGCCCAGGGTCCAGGGTACTATGGCTACACCTTC.